Listed below are T cell receptor beta chains from one sample, sequenced in a study of glioma-infiltrating T cells after dendritic cell vaccination. Libraries were prepared by immunoSEQ multiplex PCR; TCRdb keeps only in-frame clonotypes and omits some of them. The table shows over 70,000 clones, with about 80% occurring only once. The sample consisted of blood, taken before dendritic cell vaccination. Receptor source: a human donor with glioblastoma. Both conserved end residues are part of each CDR3. D genes are given only for firm matches. The listing skips clone size in some rows; elsewhere it reads once, few, many or a size class.

j_gene: TRBJ2-3
abundance: NA
v_gene: TRBV5-6
d_gene: NA
CDR3aa: CASSRGSGRDTQYF
CDR3nt: TGTGCCAGCAGCCGCGGGTCGGGGAGGGATACGCAGTATTTT

j_gene: TRBJ1-2
abundance: NA
v_gene: TRBV25-1
d_gene: TRBD1
CDR3aa: CASSEFGTGDRGYTF
CDR3nt: TGTGCCAGCAGTGAATTCGGGACAGGGGATCGGGGCTACACCTTC

j_gene: TRBJ2-2
abundance: NA
v_gene: TRBV5-1
d_gene: NA
CDR3aa: CASSLGVGRGTGELFF
CDR3nt: TGCGCCAGCAGCTTGGGGGTCGGGAGAGGGACCGGGGAGCTGTTTTTT

j_gene: TRBJ1-2
abundance: NA
v_gene: TRBV29-1
d_gene: NA
CDR3aa: CSVVENHRTRNGYTF
CDR3nt: TGCAGCGTTGTCGAGAACCACAGAACAAGGAATGGCTACACCTTC

j_gene: TRBJ2-6
abundance: NA
v_gene: TRBV30
d_gene: TRBD1
CDR3aa: CAWSTGGVSGANVLTF
CDR3nt: TGTGCCTGGAGCACAGGGGGTGTCTCTGGGGCCAACGTCCTGACTTTC

j_gene: TRBJ1-5
abundance: NA
v_gene: TRBV6-5
d_gene: TRBD1
CDR3aa: CASSRIQGGNQPQHF
CDR3nt: TGTGCCAGCAGTCGAATACAGGGGGGCAATCAGCCCCAGCATTTT

j_gene: TRBJ2-1
abundance: NA
v_gene: TRBV5-1
d_gene: NA
CDR3aa: CASSLWQNNEQFF
CDR3nt: TGCGCCAGCAGCTTGTGGCAGAACAATGAGCAGTTCTTC

j_gene: TRBJ1-5
abundance: NA
v_gene: TRBV5-1
d_gene: NA
CDR3aa: CASSLNSYSNQPQHF
CDR3nt: TGCGCCAGCAGCTTGAACAGCTATAGCAATCAGCCCCAGCATTTT

j_gene: TRBJ2-5
abundance: NA
v_gene: TRBV6-5
d_gene: NA
CDR3aa: CASSYGGRRSGTQYF
CDR3nt: TGTGCCAGCAGTTACGGGGGGAGGAGGAGTGGGACCCAGTACTTC

j_gene: TRBJ1-4
abundance: few
v_gene: TRBV5-4
d_gene: TRBD1
CDR3aa: CASSLGQGGEKLFF
CDR3nt: TGTGCCAGCAGCTTGGGCCAGGGGGGTGAAAAACTGTTTTTT

j_gene: TRBJ2-1
abundance: NA
v_gene: TRBV2
d_gene: NA
CDR3aa: CASSEDVGNEQFF
CDR3nt: TGTGCCAGCAGTGAAGATGTCGGCAATGAGCAGTTCTTC

j_gene: TRBJ2-3
abundance: NA
v_gene: TRBV25-1
d_gene: NA
CDR3aa: CASSDQKAGATDTQYF
CDR3nt: TGTGCCAGCAGTGACCAAAAAGCGGGTGCGACAGATACGCAGTATTTT

j_gene: TRBJ1-2
abundance: NA
v_gene: TRBV5-6
d_gene: NA
CDR3aa: CASSPGVGDYGYTF
CDR3nt: TGTGCCAGCAGCCCGGGGGTCGGGGACTATGGCTACACCTTC

j_gene: TRBJ1-2
abundance: NA
v_gene: TRBV19
d_gene: TRBD1
CDR3aa: CASSKDRGRSYGYTF
CDR3nt: TGTGCCAGTAGTAAAGACAGGGGGCGAAGTTATGGCTACACCTTC

j_gene: TRBJ2-7
abundance: NA
v_gene: TRBV11-3
d_gene: TRBD2
CDR3aa: CASSLAGGPYEQYF
CDR3nt: TGTGCCAGCAGCCTAGCGGGGGGCCCCTACGAGCAGTACTTC

j_gene: TRBJ2-3
abundance: NA
v_gene: TRBV4-1
d_gene: TRBD2
CDR3aa: CASSQSGRAQTDTQYF
CDR3nt: TGCGCCAGCAGCCAAAGCGGGAGGGCCCAAACAGATACGCAGTATTTT

j_gene: TRBJ2-5
abundance: NA
v_gene: TRBV30
d_gene: TRBD1
CDR3aa: CAWSVKGQGAAGQETQYF
CDR3nt: TGTGCCTGGAGTGTAAAGGGACAGGGGGCAGCGGGACAAGAGACCCAGTACTTC

j_gene: TRBJ1-1
abundance: NA
v_gene: TRBV19
d_gene: TRBD1
CDR3aa: CASSLRQGVYTEAFF
CDR3nt: TGTGCCAGTAGTTTACGACAGGGGGTTTACACTGAAGCTTTCTTT